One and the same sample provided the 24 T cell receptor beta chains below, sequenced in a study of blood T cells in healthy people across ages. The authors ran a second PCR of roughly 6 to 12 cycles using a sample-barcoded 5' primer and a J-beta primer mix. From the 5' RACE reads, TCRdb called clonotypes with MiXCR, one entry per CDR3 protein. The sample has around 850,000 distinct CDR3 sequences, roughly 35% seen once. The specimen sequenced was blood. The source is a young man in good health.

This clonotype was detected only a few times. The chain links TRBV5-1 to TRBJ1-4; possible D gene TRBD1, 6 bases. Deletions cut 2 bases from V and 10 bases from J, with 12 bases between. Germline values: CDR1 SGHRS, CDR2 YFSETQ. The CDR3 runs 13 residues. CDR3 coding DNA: TGCGCCAGCAGCTTCTACAGGGACGGAAAACTGTTTTTT. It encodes CASSFYRDGKLFF.

CDR3 sequence reads: CASSQWDSNNEQFF. The CDR3 region has the DNA TGTGCCAGCAGCCAGTGGGACAGCAACAATGAGCAGTTCTTC. The genes are TRBV3-1 and TRBJ2-1, with 7 bases matching TRBD1. J was trimmed by 5 bases and V by 3 bases; bases with no gene match: 4. Germline V gene sequence: CDR1 LGHDT, CDR2 YNNKEL (reference sequence). This CDR3 is 14 amino acids long.

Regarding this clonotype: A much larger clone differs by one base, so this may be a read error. The CDR3 reads CASSAYTDTQYF. CDR3 DNA: TGTGCCAGCAGCGCCTACACAGATACGCAGTATTTT. The rearrangement links TRBV2 to TRBJ2-3; D gene unclear. V lost 6 bases and J 2 bases, leaving 6 bases between the germline ends. This CDR3 contains 12 residues. Germline values: CDR1 SNHLY, CDR2 FYNNEI.

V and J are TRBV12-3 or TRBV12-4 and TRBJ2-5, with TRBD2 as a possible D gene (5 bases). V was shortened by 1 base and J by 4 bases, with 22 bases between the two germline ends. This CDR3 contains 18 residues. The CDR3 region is CASSLGGRGVVRGETQYF. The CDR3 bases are TGTGCCAGCAGTTTAGGAGGGCGTGGGGTGGTTAGAGGAGAGACCCAGTACTTC.

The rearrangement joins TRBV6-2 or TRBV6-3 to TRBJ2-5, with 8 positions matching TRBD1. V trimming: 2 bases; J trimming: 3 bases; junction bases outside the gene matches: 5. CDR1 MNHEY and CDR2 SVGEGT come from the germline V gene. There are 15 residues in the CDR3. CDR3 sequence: CASSYRQGLKETQYF. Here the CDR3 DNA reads TGTGCCAGCAGTTACCGACAGGGGTTAAAAGAGACCCAGTACTTC.

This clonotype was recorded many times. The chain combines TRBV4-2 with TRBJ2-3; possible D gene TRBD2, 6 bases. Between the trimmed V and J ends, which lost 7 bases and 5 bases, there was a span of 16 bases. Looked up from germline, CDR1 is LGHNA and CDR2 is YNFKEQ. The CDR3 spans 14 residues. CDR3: CASTVGGVEDTQYF. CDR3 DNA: TGTGCCAGCACCGTCGGAGGGGTCGAAGATACGCAGTATTTT.

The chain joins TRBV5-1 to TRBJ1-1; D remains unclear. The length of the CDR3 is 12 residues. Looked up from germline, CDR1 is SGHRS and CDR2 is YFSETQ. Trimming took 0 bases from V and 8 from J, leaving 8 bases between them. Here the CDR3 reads CASSLESWEAFF. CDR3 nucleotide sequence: TGCGCCAGCAGCTTGGAATCATGGGAAGCTTTCTTT.

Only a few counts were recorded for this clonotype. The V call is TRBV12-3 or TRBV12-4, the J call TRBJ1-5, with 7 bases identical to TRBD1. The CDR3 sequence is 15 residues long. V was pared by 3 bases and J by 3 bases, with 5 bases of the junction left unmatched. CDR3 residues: CASSFPRGHNQPQHF. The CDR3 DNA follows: TGTGCCAGCAGTTTTCCAAGGGGGCACAATCAGCCCCAGCATTTT.

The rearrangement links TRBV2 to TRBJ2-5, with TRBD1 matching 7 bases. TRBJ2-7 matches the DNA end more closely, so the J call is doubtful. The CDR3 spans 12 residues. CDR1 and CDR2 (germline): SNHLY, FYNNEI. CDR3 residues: CASSGQGDEQYF. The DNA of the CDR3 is TGTGCCAGCAGTGGACAGGGCGACGAGCAGTACTTC.

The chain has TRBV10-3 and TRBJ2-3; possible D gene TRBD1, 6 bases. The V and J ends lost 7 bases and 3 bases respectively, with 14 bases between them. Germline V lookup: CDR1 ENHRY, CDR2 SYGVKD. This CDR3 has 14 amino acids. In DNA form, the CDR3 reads TGTGCCATCAATCAGGGGCGCGGGACAGATACGCAGTATTTT. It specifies CAINQGRGTDTQYF.

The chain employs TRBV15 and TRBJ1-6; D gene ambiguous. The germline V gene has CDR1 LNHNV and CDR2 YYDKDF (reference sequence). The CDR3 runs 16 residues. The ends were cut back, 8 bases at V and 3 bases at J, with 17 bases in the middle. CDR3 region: CATGKVPTSYNSPLHF. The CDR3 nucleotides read TGTGCCACCGGCAAAGTTCCCACAAGCTATAATTCACCCCTCCACTTT.

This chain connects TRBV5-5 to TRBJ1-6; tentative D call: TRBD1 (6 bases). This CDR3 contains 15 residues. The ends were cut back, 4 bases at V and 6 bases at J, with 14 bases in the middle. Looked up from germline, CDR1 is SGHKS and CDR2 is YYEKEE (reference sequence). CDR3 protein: CASSRQDSSNSPLHF. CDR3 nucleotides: TGTGCCAGCAGCCGACAGGACAGCTCTAATTCACCCCTCCACTTT.

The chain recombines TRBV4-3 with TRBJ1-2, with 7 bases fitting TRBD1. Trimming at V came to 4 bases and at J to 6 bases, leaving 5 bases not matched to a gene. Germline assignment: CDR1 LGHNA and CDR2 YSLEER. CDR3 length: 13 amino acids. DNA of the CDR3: TGCGCCAGCAGCCCTCAGGGGGGGGATGGCTACACCTTC. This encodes CASSPQGGDGYTF.

CDR3 DNA: TGCAGTGCTTCCGGGACTACCCCGGGGACCCAGTACTTC. Its protein product is CSASGTTPGTQYF. V gene TRBV20-1 combines with J gene TRBJ2-7; TRBD2 matches at 7 bases. Gene TRBJ2-5 matches the end of the DNA better, so the J call may be wrong. CDR1 and CDR2 from the germline V gene are DFQATT and SNEGSKA (reference sequence). CDR3 size: 13 residues.

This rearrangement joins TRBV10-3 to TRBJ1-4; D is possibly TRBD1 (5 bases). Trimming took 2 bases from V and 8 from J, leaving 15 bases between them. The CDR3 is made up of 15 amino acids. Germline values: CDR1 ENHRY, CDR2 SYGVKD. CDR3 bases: TGTGCCATCAGTGAGGCCGGGACGGGGGGAGAAAAACTGTTTTTT. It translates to CAISEAGTGGEKLFF.

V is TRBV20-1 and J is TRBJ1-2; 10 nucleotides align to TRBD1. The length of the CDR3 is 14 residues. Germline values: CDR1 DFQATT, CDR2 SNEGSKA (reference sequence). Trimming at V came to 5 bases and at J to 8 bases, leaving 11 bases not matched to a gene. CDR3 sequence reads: CSAVGPDRGKGYTF. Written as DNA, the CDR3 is TGCAGTGCTGTTGGCCCGGACAGGGGGAAAGGCTACACCTTC.

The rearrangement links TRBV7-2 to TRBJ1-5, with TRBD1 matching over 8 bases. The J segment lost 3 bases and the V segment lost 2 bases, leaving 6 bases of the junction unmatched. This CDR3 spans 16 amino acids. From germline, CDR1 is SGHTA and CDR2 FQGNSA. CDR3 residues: CASSLTGTGDNQPQHF. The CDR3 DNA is TGTGCCAGCAGCTTAACGGGGACAGGAGACAATCAGCCCCAGCATTTT. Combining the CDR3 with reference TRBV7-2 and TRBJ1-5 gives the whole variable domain GAGVSQSPSNKVTEKGKDVELRCDPISGHTALYWYRQSLGQGLEFLIYFQGNSAPDKSGLPSDRFSAERTGGSVSTLTIQRTQQEDSAVYLCASSLTGTGDNQPQHFGDGTRLSIL.

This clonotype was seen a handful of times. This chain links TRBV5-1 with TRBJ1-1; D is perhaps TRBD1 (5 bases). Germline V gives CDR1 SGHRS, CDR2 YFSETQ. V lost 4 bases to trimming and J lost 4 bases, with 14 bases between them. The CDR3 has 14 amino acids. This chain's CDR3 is CASSLDTGSTEAFF. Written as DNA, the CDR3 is TGCGCCAGCAGCCTGGACACGGGCAGCACTGAAGCTTTCTTT.

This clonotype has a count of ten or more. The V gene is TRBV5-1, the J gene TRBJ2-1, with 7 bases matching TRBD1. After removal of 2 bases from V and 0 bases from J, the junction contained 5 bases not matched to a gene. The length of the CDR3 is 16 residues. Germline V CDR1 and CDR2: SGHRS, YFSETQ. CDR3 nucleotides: TGCGCCAGCAGCTTTTGGGGACAGAGCTCCTACAATGAGCAGTTCTTC. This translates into CASSFWGQSSYNEQFF.

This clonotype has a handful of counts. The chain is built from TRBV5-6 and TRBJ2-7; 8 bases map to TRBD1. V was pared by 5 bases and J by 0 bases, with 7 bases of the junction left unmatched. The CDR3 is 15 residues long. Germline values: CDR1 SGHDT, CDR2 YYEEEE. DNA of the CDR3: TGTGCCAGCAGGTTCGGGACAGGATACTCCTACGAGCAGTACTTC. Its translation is CASRFGTGYSYEQYF.

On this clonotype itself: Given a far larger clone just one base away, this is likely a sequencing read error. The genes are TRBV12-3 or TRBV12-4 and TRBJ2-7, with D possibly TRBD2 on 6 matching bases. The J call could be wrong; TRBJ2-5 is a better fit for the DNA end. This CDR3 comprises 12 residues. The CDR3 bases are TGTGCCAGCAGTTTCGGGGGTGGGACCCAGTACTTC. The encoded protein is CASSFGGGTQYF.

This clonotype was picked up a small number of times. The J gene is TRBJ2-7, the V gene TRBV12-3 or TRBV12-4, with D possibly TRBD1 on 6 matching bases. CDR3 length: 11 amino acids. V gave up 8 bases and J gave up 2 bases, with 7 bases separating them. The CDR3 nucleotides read TGTGCCAGCGGGGGCCCCTACGAGCAGTACTTC. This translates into CASGGPYEQYF.

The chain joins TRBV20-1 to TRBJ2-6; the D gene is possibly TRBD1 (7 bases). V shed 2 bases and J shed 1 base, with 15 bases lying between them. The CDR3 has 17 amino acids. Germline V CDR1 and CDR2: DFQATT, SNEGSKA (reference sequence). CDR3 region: CSARRQGGPSGANVLTF. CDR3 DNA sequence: TGCAGTGCTAGACGACAGGGAGGCCCTTCTGGGGCCAACGTCCTGACTTTC.

CDR3 coding DNA: TGTGCCAGCAGTTACTCTAGTTCGGGGCTGAGCTCCTACAATGAGCAGTACTTC. This sequence encodes CASSYSSSGLSSYNEQYF. The chain couples TRBV6-5 to TRBJ2-1; either TRBD1 or TRBD2 may fit D (5 bases each). Gene TRBJ2-7 matches the end of the DNA better, so the J call may be wrong. The CDR3 loop spans 18 amino acids. Germline V gene lookup returns CDR1 MNHEY and CDR2 SVGAGI.